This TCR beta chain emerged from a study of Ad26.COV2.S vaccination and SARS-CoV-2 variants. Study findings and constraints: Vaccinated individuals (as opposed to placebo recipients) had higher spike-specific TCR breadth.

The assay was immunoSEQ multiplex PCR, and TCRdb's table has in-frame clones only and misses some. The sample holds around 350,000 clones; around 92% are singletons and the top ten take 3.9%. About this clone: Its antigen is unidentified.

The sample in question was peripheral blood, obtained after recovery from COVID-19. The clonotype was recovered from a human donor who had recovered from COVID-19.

This chain's CDR3 is CASSLRSLSTDTQYF. CDR3 sequence (DNA): TGTGCCAGCAGCTTGCGGAGTTTAAGCACAGATACGCAGTATTTT. V is TRBV5-4 and J is TRBJ2-3; D not resolved. The V gene's germline CDR1 is SGHNT and CDR2 YYREEE (reference sequence). The V and J ends lost 1 base and 0 bases respectively, with 9 bases between them. The CDR3 covers 15 residues.